The rows below give T cell receptor beta chains drawn from one sample of a study of T cell responses to AZD1222 COVID-19 vaccine. Assay used: immunoSEQ multiplex PCR; TCRdb lists only in-frame clones, some missing. The table has more than 15,000 clones, approximately 81% seen once. Sample: peripheral blood, taken 28 days after the second AZD1222 dose. Source of these receptors: an adult who received the AZD1222 COVID-19 vaccine. CDR3s include the opening cysteine and the closing phenylalanine or tryptophan. A D gene is named only where the DNA matches it firmly. Size tells how often a clone was seen (once, few, many) or the class of an expanded clone, and some rows leave it out.

abundance,j_gene,d_gene,v_gene,CDR3aa,CDR3nt
-,TRBJ1-4,TRBD1,TRBV5-8,CASSLAATGGTNEKLFF,TGTGCCAGCAGCTTGGCTGCGACAGGGGGCACTAATGAAAAACTGTTTTTT
-,TRBJ2-2,-,TRBV18,CASSQDHTGELFF,TGTGCCAGCTCACAGGACCACACCGGGGAGCTGTTTTTT
-,TRBJ2-4,-,TRBV7-8,CASSRGQIAKNIQYF,TGTGCCAGCAGCCGTGGACAGATAGCCAAAAACATTCAGTACTTC
-,TRBJ1-2,-,TRBV28,CASNVVARGYTF,TGTGCCAGCAACGTCGTTGCTCGGGGCTACACCTTC
-,TRBJ1-4,TRBD1,TRBV3-1/TRBV3-2,CASRRRTGGGPNEKLFF,TGTGCCAGCAGACGTAGGACAGGGGGAGGCCCTAATGAAAAACTGTTTTTT
-,TRBJ2-7,TRBD1,TRBV28,CASSYRDRQYF,TGTGCCAGCAGCTACCGGGACAGGCAGTACTTC
few,TRBJ2-2,-,TRBV11-3,CASSSSGTGELFF,TGTGCCAGCAGCTCGAGCGGCACCGGGGAGCTGTTTTTT
-,TRBJ1-6,TRBD1,TRBV28,CASRLGDSINSPLHF,TGTGCCAGCAGGTTAGGGGACAGTATTAATTCACCCCTCCACTTT
-,TRBJ1-4,-,TRBV11-2,CASRSQGNKLFF,TGTGCCAGCAGGTCCCAGGGCAATAAACTGTTTTTT
-,TRBJ1-1,-,TRBV5-1,CASSLGQGGGAFF,TGCGCCAGCAGCTTGGGGCAGGGTGGGGGAGCTTTCTTT
-,TRBJ2-3,-,TRBV21-1,CASSLWGREGTDTQYF,TGTGCCAGCAGCCTCTGGGGGCGGGAGGGCACAGATACGCAGTATTTT
-,TRBJ2-7,-,TRBV20-1,CSATADYEQYF,TGCAGTGCTACAGCTGACTACGAGCAGTACTTC
once,TRBJ1-5,-,TRBV28,CASSSSHVRGAHQPQHF,TGTGCCAGCAGCTCTTCTCATGTTAGGGGGGCGCACCAGCCCCAGCATTTT
-,TRBJ2-1,-,TRBV19,CASRSGPYNEQFF,TGTGCCAGTAGGTCGGGGCCCTACAATGAGCAGTTCTTC
-,TRBJ1-1,-,TRBV2,CASSEDGRNTEAFF,TGTGCCAGCAGTGAGGACGGGAGAAACACTGAAGCTTTCTTT
-,TRBJ1-2,TRBD1,TRBV7-2,CASSLSEQGPYGYTF,TGTGCCAGCAGCTTATCGGAACAGGGGCCGTATGGCTACACCTTC
-,TRBJ2-2,TRBD2,TRBV11-3,CASSLSLAANTGELFF,TGTGCCAGCAGCTTATCACTAGCGGCAAACACCGGGGAGCTGTTTTTT
-,TRBJ2-5,-,TRBV5-4,CASSSPGRSQETQYF,TGTGCCAGCAGCTCCCCTGGGCGGTCACAAGAGACCCAGTACTTC
-,TRBJ1-6,-,TRBV9,CASSGGIQGSPLHF,TGTGCCAGCAGCGGGGGCATTCAGGGCTCACCCCTCCACTTT
-,TRBJ1-1,-,TRBV7-8,CASSRGVNTEAFF,TGTGCCAGCAGCCGAGGGGTGAACACTGAAGCTTTCTTT
-,TRBJ1-1,-,TRBV10-1,CASSDMENTEAFF,TGCGCCAGCAGTGATATGGAGAACACTGAAGCTTTCTTT
-,TRBJ2-7,TRBD2,TRBV7-9,CASTSPSGRLDEQYF,TGTGCCAGCACCTCCCCTAGCGGGAGGTTAGACGAGCAGTACTTC
-,TRBJ2-2,TRBD2,TRBV5-4,CASSWGLAGANTGELFF,TGTGCCAGCAGCTGGGGACTAGCGGGGGCGAACACCGGGGAGCTGTTTTTT
-,TRBJ2-3,TRBD1,TRBV27,CASSFRGRRTDTQYF,TGTGCCAGCAGTTTTAGGGGGCGACGCACAGATACGCAGTATTTT
-,TRBJ2-2,-,TRBV18,CASSSLLPDSTGELFF,TGTGCCAGCTCATCCCTTCTCCCGGACAGCACCGGGGAGCTGTTTTTT
-,TRBJ2-7,-,TRBV7-9,CASSPGLVYEQYF,TGTGCCAGCAGCCCGGGACTGGTCTACGAGCAGTACTTC
-,TRBJ1-6,-,TRBV28,CASSSTAEGSSPLHF,TGTGCCAGCAGTTCGACGGCGGAGGGGAGTTCACCCCTCCACTTT
medium-sized,TRBJ2-7,TRBD2,TRBV4-2,CASSQEREGSYEQYF,TGTGCCAGCAGCCAAGAGCGGGAGGGCTCCTACGAGCAGTACTTC
-,TRBJ2-1,TRBD2,TRBV29-1,CSARRTSGGGNEQFF,TGCAGCGCCCGACGGACTAGCGGGGGGGGGAATGAGCAGTTCTTC
-,TRBJ1-2,-,TRBV19,CASSPDKGYGYTF,TGTGCCAGTAGTCCTGACAAGGGCTATGGCTACACCTTC
-,TRBJ2-7,TRBD2,TRBV2,CASSPSGPYEQYF,TGTGCCAGCAGCCCTAGCGGCCCCTACGAGCAGTACTTC
-,TRBJ2-3,TRBD2,TRBV6-2/TRBV6-3,CASSYGLAGGDGDTDTQYF,TGTGCCAGCAGTTACGGCCTAGCGGGAGGGGATGGAGATACGGATACGCAGTATTTT
-,TRBJ1-4,-,TRBV4-1,CASSQVSGTTNEKLFF,TGCGCCAGCAGCCAAGTTTCAGGGACAACTAATGAAAAACTGTTTTTT
-,TRBJ2-2,-,TRBV29-1,CSSQGINTGELFF,TGCAGCTCCCAGGGGATTAACACCGGGGAGCTGTTTTTT
few,TRBJ2-3,-,TRBV19,CASSRRDGWTDTQYF,TGTGCCAGTAGCCGCCGGGATGGTTGGACAGATACGCAGTATTTT
few,TRBJ2-1,TRBD2,TRBV5-6,CASSLAGTTKYNEQFF,TGTGCCAGCAGCTTGGCCGGGACTACCAAATACAATGAGCAGTTCTTC
-,TRBJ1-6,TRBD1,TRBV11-2,CASSRRGLYNSPLHF,TGTGCCAGCAGCCGGAGGGGGCTTTATAATTCACCCCTCCACTTT
few,TRBJ2-7,-,TRBV12-3/TRBV12-4,CASRRTVSYEQYF,TGTGCCAGCAGGCGGACAGTCTCCTACGAGCAGTACTTC
-,TRBJ1-2,-,TRBV29-1,CSVQPSEDGYTF,TGCAGCGTTCAACCGTCCGAAGATGGCTACACCTTC
-,TRBJ2-7,-,TRBV10-3,CAISDQIYEQYF,TGTGCCATCAGTGACCAGATCTACGAGCAGTACTTC
-,TRBJ1-2,-,TRBV9,CASSVDSYGYTF,TGTGCCAGCAGCGTAGACAGCTATGGCTACACCTTC
-,TRBJ2-3,-,TRBV5-1,CASRSRAGSTDTQYF,TGCGCCAGCAGATCGCGAGCGGGTAGCACAGATACGCAGTATTTT
-,TRBJ2-7,TRBD2,TRBV4-2,CASSQATSGAVYEQYF,TGTGCCAGCAGCCAGGCAACTAGCGGGGCCGTCTACGAGCAGTACTTC
-,TRBJ2-1,TRBD2,TRBV10-3,CAISESGTSGISYNEQFF,TGTGCCATCAGTGAGTCCGGGACTAGCGGGATCTCCTACAATGAGCAGTTCTTC
-,TRBJ2-3,-,TRBV13,CASSSRAGDTQYF,TGTGCCAGCAGCTCCCGCGCGGGAGATACGCAGTATTTT
-,TRBJ2-4,-,TRBV5-8,CANPFGLAKNIQYF,TGTGCCAATCCTTTCGGACTAGCCAAAAACATTCAGTACTTC
-,TRBJ1-1,-,TRBV18,CASSVEGFTEAFF,TGTGCCAGCTCAGTAGAGGGGTTCACTGAAGCTTTCTTT
-,TRBJ2-3,-,TRBV18,CASSADRKTDTQYF,TGTGCCAGCTCAGCGGATCGGAAAACAGATACGCAGTATTTT
-,TRBJ1-6,-,TRBV5-1,CASSSPPVSYNSPLHF,TGCGCCAGCAGCTCCCCCCCAGTCTCCTATAATTCACCCCTCCACTTT
-,TRBJ2-7,TRBD1,TRBV12-3/TRBV12-4,CASSLGQGEQYF,TGTGCCAGCAGTTTAGGACAGGGCGAGCAGTACTTC